The source of this TCR beta chain is a study of regulatory T cells in long-lasting Graves disease. Study observations and caveats: Persistent disease exhibited a predilection for TRBV28, TRBJ1-2 and TRBJ2-5.

This clonotype has a count of ten or more. Its specificity is not known. Time point of the sample: newly diagnosed GD, antithyroid drugs for less than 3 months. PBMC-derived RNA was used for the TCR library. Clinicians diagnosed Graves' disease using American Thyroid Association guidelines. The authors built TCR beta libraries using iRepertoire HTBI primers and Arm-PCR of CDR3 regions. One entry per CDR3 protein, called by TCRdb with MiXCR from the multiplex PCR reads. This table holds some 220,000 distinct CDR3 sequences, approximately 18% found once. V gave up 3 bases and J gave up 10 bases; unmatched junction bases: 14. Germline V gene data show CDR1 as KGHDR and CDR2 as SFDVKD. This CDR3 comprises 17 residues. These data are also associated with another study on T cells in Graves' hyperthyroidism and ophthalmopathy. From that paper: Pregnant or lactating patients were excluded, as were those with uncontrolled infection or other autoimmune disease. The TCR CDR3 was amplified in a first-round RT-PCR using the HTBI primer set.

The chain recombines TRBV24-1 with TRBJ2-1, with 10 bases aligning to TRBD2. The sequencing here drew on peripheral blood mononuclear cells (PBMCs), taken at new diagnosis, from a patient treated with antithyroid drugs. The sequence was collected from a woman aged 25 to 39 with Graves disease. DNA of the CDR3: TGTGCCACCAGTGATCCACGCTATAGCGGGGGGAGAGACGAGCAGTTCTTC. This translates into CATSDPRYSGGRDEQFF.